This TCR beta chain emerged from a study of blood T cell repertoires in COVID-19. Overall study: Researchers got acute and convalescent COVID-19 samples from the United States, Italy and Spain. Nucleic acid was either cDNA or gDNA, and it came from T cells, B-cell-depleted T cells, or PBMCs.

This clone has just a few counts. J lost 2 bases, V lost 3 bases, and 6 bases had no gene match. This CDR3 has 15 residues. CDR1 is LNHDA, CDR2 SQIVND, per germline (reference sequence). Methods used by the authors: Estimation of nucleated cell counts relied on the amplification of reference gene primers. Sequencing used immunoSEQ multiplex PCR; TCRdb keeps in-frame clones, though not all of them. V, J and clone size are taken as reported in that table, and D and trimming were inferred from the DNA itself. Of approximately 52,000 clones in the sample, around nine tenths were seen once. Sequencing input: peripheral blood. This receptor was taken from a man between 60 and 70 years old with acute or convalescent COVID-19. This chain uses TRBV19 with TRBJ2-7, with 8 positions matching TRBD2. As DNA, the CDR3 is TGTGCCAGTAGTATCGGAGGGACTAGAACCTACGAGCAGTACTTC. It is translated as CASSIGGTRTYEQYF.